Below, 24 T cell receptor beta chains from the same sample are listed, as sequenced in a study of blood T cells in healthy people across ages. Sample-barcoded 5' priming and a J-beta primer mix drove a second PCR of roughly 6 to 12 cycles. MiXCR was run by TCRdb on the 5' RACE reads, yielding one entry per CDR3 protein. The repertoire holds fewer than 900,000 distinct CDR3 sequences, around 40% seen once, with 20% to 25% in the top ten. What was sequenced was blood. These TCRs come from a woman in her sixties or seventies in good health.

In regard to this clonotype: Germline and junction disagree at one end, which may indicate a read error. The chain uses TRBV6-2 or TRBV6-3 and TRBJ2-1, with 8 bases aligning to TRBD1. Germline V gives CDR1 MNHEY, CDR2 SVGEGT. The CDR3 has 14 amino acids. CDR3: CARSPQGVINEQFF. CDR3 DNA: TGTGCCCGCAGTCCACAGGGGGTAATTAATGAGCAGTTCTTC.

The V call is TRBV20-1, the J call TRBJ1-1; TRBD1 might be the D (6 bases). The germline V gene has CDR1 DFQATT and CDR2 SNEGSKA (reference sequence). V dropped 5 bases and J dropped 5 bases, with 27 bases sitting between them. CDR3 length: 17 amino acids. The DNA of the CDR3 is TGCAGTGCTGAAGATATAAAGCTAACAGGGCTAGTTACTGAAGCTTTCTTT. Amino acid sequence: CSAEDIKLTGLVTEAFF.

The J gene is TRBJ2-3, the V gene TRBV12-3 or TRBV12-4; D not resolved. The ends were cut back, 7 bases at V and 6 bases at J, with 8 bases in the middle. CDR3 length: 11 residues. This chain's CDR3 is CASNVGDTQYF. The DNA of the CDR3 is TGTGCCAGCAATGTAGGTGATACGCAGTATTTT.

The chain employs TRBV20-1 and TRBJ2-5; D unresolved. This CDR3 spans 13 amino acids. V lost 7 bases, J lost 4 bases, and 16 bases lay in between. Germline V gives CDR1 DFQATT, CDR2 SNEGSKA (reference sequence). CDR3: CSGRQARAETQYF. CDR3 nucleotide sequence: TGCAGTGGCCGACAAGCGAGAGCAGAGACCCAGTACTTC.

There are a few counts of this clonotype. This sequence joins TRBV11-2 and TRBJ2-3, with D perhaps TRBD1 or TRBD2 (6 bases each). The CDR3 length is 15 residues. V lost 3 bases, J lost 2 bases, and 12 bases lay in between. The germline V gene encodes CDR1 SGHAT and CDR2 FQNNGV. In nucleotides, the CDR3 is TGTGCCAGCAGCTTGAACAGGGACTCCACAGATACGCAGTATTTT. The encoded protein is CASSLNRDSTDTQYF. Full variable domain (rest looked up from reference TRBV11-2 and TRBJ2-3): EAGVAQSPRYKIIEKRQSVAFWCNPISGHATLYWYQQILGQGPKLLIQFQNNGVVDDSQLPKDRFSAERLKGVDSTLKIQPAKLEDSAVYLCASSLNRDSTDTQYFGPGTRLTVL.

The rearrangement joins TRBV20-1 to TRBJ2-7; the D is unclear. This CDR3 has 12 amino acids. Germline-derived CDR1 and CDR2 are DFQATT and SNEGSKA (reference sequence). V lost 2 bases and J lost 2, with 7 bases in between. The CDR3 loop reads CSARNKAYEQYF. The CDR3 DNA is TGCAGTGCTAGAAACAAAGCCTACGAGCAGTACTTC.

V gene TRBV20-1 combines with J gene TRBJ2-7; tentatively, D is TRBD2 (5 bases). The germline V gene has CDR1 DFQATT and CDR2 SNEGSKA (reference sequence). This CDR3 is built from 16 residues. V lost 0 bases to trimming and J lost 4 bases, with 19 bases between them. CDR3 nucleotides: TGCAGTGCTAGAGAAGTCGCGGGTAACCTAGGGTACGAGCAGTACTTC. It codes for CSAREVAGNLGYEQYF.

The chain employs TRBV9 and TRBJ2-3; 12 positions match TRBD2. The CDR3 is made up of 15 amino acids. J lost 1 base, V lost 4 bases, and 1 base had no gene match. Per germline, CDR1 SGDLS and CDR2 YYNGEE. The CDR3 reads CASSWTSGGTDTQYF. CDR3 nucleotides: TGTGCCAGCAGCTGGACTAGCGGGGGCACAGATACGCAGTATTTT. Drawing the rest from reference TRBV9 and TRBJ2-3, the complete variable domain is DSGVTQTPKHLITATGQRVTLRCSPRSGDLSVYWYQQSLDQGLQFLIQYYNGEERAKGNILERFSAQQFPDLHSELNLSSLELGDSALYFCASSWTSGGTDTQYFGPGTRLTVL.

This clonotype was picked up a small number of times. The CDR3 DNA is TGTGCCAGCAGCTTGAATAAGTACGAGCAGTACTTC. It yields the protein CASSLNKYEQYF. The rearrangement links TRBV5-6 to TRBJ2-7, with D unresolved. The germline V and J ends were trimmed by 1 base and 4 bases, with 6 bases remaining between them. This CDR3 contains 12 residues. CDR1 and CDR2 (germline): SGHDT, YYEEEE.

This clonotype was detected a few times. CDR3 residues: CASSVLGVSYNEQFF. DNA for the CDR3: TGTGCCAGCAGCGTATTGGGGGTCTCCTACAATGAGCAGTTCTTC. V usage is TRBV9 and J usage is TRBJ2-1; the D gene could be TRBD1 or TRBD2 (5 bases each). The length of the CDR3 is 15 residues. Trimming stripped 1 base from V and 0 bases from J, with 8 bases between. Per the germline V gene, CDR1 is SGDLS and CDR2 is YYNGEE.

The genes are TRBV19 and TRBJ2-4; D uncertain. Between the trimmed V and J ends, which lost 2 bases and 0 bases, there was a span of 11 bases. In germline, CDR1 is LNHDA, CDR2 SQIVND (reference sequence). This CDR3 is 16 amino acids long. CDR3 residues: CASSILGELAKNIQYF. CDR3 bases: TGTGCCAGTAGTATATTGGGCGAACTAGCCAAAAACATTCAGTACTTC. Variable domain in full (rest from reference TRBV19 and TRBJ2-4): DGGITQSPKYLFRKEGQNVTLSCEQNLNHDAMYWYRQDPGQGLRLIYYSQIVNDFQKGDIAEGYSVSREKKESFPLTVTSAQKNPTAFYLCASSILGELAKNIQYFGAGTRLSVL.

The chain joins TRBV27 to TRBJ1-2; D not resolved. Trimming left V 5 bases short and J 2 bases short, with 18 bases between. Germline values: CDR1 MNHEY, CDR2 SMNVEV (reference sequence). CDR3 length equals 16 residues. The CDR3 spells CASSLRSTDQNYGYTF. The CDR3 DNA follows: TGTGCCAGCAGTCTAAGAAGCACGGACCAGAACTATGGCTACACCTTC.

The gene calls are TRBV25-1 and TRBJ2-7; D is perhaps TRBD2 (5 bases). V was cut by 5 bases and J by 4 bases, with 12 bases left in between. This CDR3 region has 13 residues. The germline V gene encodes CDR1 MGHDK and CDR2 SYGVNS. The CDR3 sequence: CASSRTGRYEQYF. The CDR3 DNA reads as TGTGCCAGCAGTAGAACGGGAAGATACGAGCAGTACTTC.

The chain carries TRBV15 and TRBJ2-7; 7 positions match TRBD1. The CDR3 totals 17 residues. Germline CDR1 LNHNV, CDR2 YYDKDF (reference sequence). V lost 2 bases to trimming and J lost 0 bases; unmatched junction nucleotides: 10. The CDR3 DNA reads TGTGCCACCAGCAGAATAAAGGGACAGACAAACTCCTACGAGCAGTACTTC. Translating it yields CATSRIKGQTNSYEQYF.

The chain links TRBV20-1 to TRBJ1-1; D is uncertain. The CDR3 contains 13 residues. Germline CDR1 DFQATT, CDR2 SNEGSKA (reference sequence). The V end was cut by 5 bases, the J end by 0 bases, with 10 bases between. This CDR3 is CSAESQVNTEAFF. Written as DNA, the CDR3 is TGCAGTGCTGAGTCCCAAGTGAACACTGAAGCTTTCTTT.

The chain is built from TRBV10-3 and TRBJ2-1, with TRBD2 as a possible D gene (7 bases). The V end lost 5 bases, the J end lost 5 bases, and 22 bases lay between the germline ends. This CDR3 has 17 residues. Germline CDR1 is ENHRY and CDR2 is SYGVKD. The CDR3 protein is CAISYRQQGAGDNEQFF. DNA for the CDR3: TGTGCCATCAGTTACCGTCAACAGGGTGCGGGGGACAATGAGCAGTTCTTC.

This clonotype showed up just a few times. The V call is TRBV24-1, the J call TRBJ1-2; 7 nucleotides agree with TRBD1. The germline V gene encodes CDR1 KGHDR and CDR2 SFDVKD. J lost 9 bases, V lost 5 bases, and 11 bases had no gene match. The CDR3 sequence is 14 residues long. The CDR3 region is CATSGARDSKRYTF. Here the CDR3 DNA reads TGTGCCACCAGTGGGGCCCGGGACAGTAAGCGCTACACCTTC.

On this clonotype: A much more abundant neighbour one base away suggests this may be a read error. V and J are TRBV29-1 and TRBJ2-3; D remains unclear. The germline CDR1 and CDR2 sequences are SQVTM and ANQGSEA. The CDR3 has 15 amino acids. Trimming cost V 7 bases and J 5 bases, with 22 bases left between them. CDR3 coding DNA: TGCAGCGCCTACGTCGAACGGTCGACGCTAGATACGCAGTATTTT. The encoded protein is CSAYVERSTLDTQYF.

The rearrangement joins TRBV5-1 to TRBJ2-3; TRBD1 aligns across 10 bases. Germline V gives CDR1 SGHRS, CDR2 YFSETQ. With 0 bases clipped from V and 6 bases from J, the junction kept 4 bases outside the gene matches. The CDR3 consists of 15 residues. CDR3 DNA: TGCGCCAGCAGCTTGGGGGACAGGGGCGGCGATACGCAGTATTTT. It yields the protein CASSLGDRGGDTQYF.

This rearrangement joins TRBV7-2 to TRBJ1-5, with TRBD1 as a possible D gene (5 bases). The CDR3 length is 12 residues. With 5 bases removed from V and 6 bases from J, the gap between germline ends came to 8 bases. The germline V gene has CDR1 SGHTA and CDR2 FQGNSA. The CDR3 DNA reads TGTGCCAGCAGCCTCAGGGCTCAGCCCCAGCATTTT. This codes for CASSLRAQPQHF.

This clonotype was seen many times. The chain links TRBV12-3 or TRBV12-4 to TRBJ2-5; D may be TRBD1 (5 bases). V was trimmed by 6 bases and J by 1 base, leaving 9 bases between them. The CDR3 has 13 residues. CDR3 sequence reads: CASSPTAQETQYF. In nucleotides, the CDR3 is TGTGCCAGCAGCCCGACAGCCCAAGAGACCCAGTACTTC.

This sequence joins TRBV29-1 and TRBJ2-7, with D perhaps TRBD1 (5 bases). Deletions cut 4 bases from V and 5 bases from J, with 12 bases between. This CDR3 comprises 12 residues. Germline lookup yields CDR1 SQVTM and CDR2 ANQGSEA. The CDR3 protein is CSVGSGMDEQYF. The CDR3 nucleotides read TGCAGCGTTGGATCAGGGATGGACGAGCAGTACTTC.

This clonotype showed up just a few times. The chain joins TRBV20-1 to TRBJ2-5, with 7 bases identical to TRBD2. The J call may be in error: the DNA end matches TRBJ2-7 better. This CDR3 contains 15 residues. Germline CDR1 reads DFQATT; CDR2 reads SNEGSKA (reference sequence). CDR3: CSASPIVAGSPEQYF. CDR3 DNA: TGCAGTGCTAGCCCCATTGTAGCGGGCTCACCCGAGCAGTACTTC.

The genes are TRBV2 and TRBJ2-7; no clear D gene. Germline CDR1 reads SNHLY; CDR2 reads FYNNEI. This CDR3 is built from 14 residues. The V gene lost 2 bases and the J gene lost 7 bases, with 15 bases spanning the gap. CDR3 in amino acids: CASSESAVSREQYF. CDR3 bases: TGTGCCAGCAGTGAATCGGCGGTTTCTCGGGAGCAGTACTTC.